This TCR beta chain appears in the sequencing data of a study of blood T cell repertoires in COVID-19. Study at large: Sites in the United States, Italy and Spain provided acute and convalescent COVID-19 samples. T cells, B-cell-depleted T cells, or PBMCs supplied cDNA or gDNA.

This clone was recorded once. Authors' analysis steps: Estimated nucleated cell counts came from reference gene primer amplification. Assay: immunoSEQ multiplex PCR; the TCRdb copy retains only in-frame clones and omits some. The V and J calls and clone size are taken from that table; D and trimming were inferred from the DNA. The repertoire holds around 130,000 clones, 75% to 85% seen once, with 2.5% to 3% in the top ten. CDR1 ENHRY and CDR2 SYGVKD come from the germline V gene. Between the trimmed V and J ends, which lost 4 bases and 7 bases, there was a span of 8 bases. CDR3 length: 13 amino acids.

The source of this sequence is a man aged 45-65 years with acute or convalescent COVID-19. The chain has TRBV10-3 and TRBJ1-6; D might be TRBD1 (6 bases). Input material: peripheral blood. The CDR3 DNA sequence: TGTGCCATCAGTGCTGGACAGAATTCACCCCTCCACTTT. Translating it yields CAISAGQNSPLHF.